These 24 T cell receptor beta chains originate from one sample sequenced in a study of CD8 T cells in Susac syndrome. With random hexamers, about 0.5 to 1 ug RNA was reverse transcribed. One entry per CDR3 protein results from TCRdb running MiXCR on the immunoSEQ multiplex PCR reads. The data contain approximately 57,000 distinct CDR3 sequences, around 95% of them seen just once; the ten biggest clones take up less than 0.8%. The material sequenced was CD8+ T cells from PBMCs. The receptors here all came from a human donor with Susac syndrome.

The chain uses TRBV12-3 or TRBV12-4 and TRBJ1-2; no reliable D call. The CDR3 consists of 10 residues. V lost 6 bases and J 7 bases, leaving 6 bases between the germline ends. The CDR3 bases are TGTGCCAGCAGCCCTGGTGGCTACACCTTC. Protein product: CASSPGGYTF.

V is TRBV29-1 and J is TRBJ2-7; D possibly uses TRBD1 or TRBD2 (7 bases each). This CDR3 is 17 amino acids long. The V end lost 3 bases, the J end lost 3 bases, and 24 bases lay between the germline ends. From germline, CDR1 is SQVTM and CDR2 ANQGSEA. CDR3 DNA sequence: TGCAGCGTTGAGCGTCCTGGGAGGGACAGCGGGTTCTACGAGCAGTACTTC. It yields the protein CSVERPGRDSGFYEQYF.

In its sample, this clonotype was seen once. V usage is TRBV12-3 or TRBV12-4 and J usage is TRBJ2-7; D assignment may be TRBD1 or TRBD2 (5 bases each). V was shortened by 3 bases and J by 4 bases, with 13 bases between the two germline ends. The CDR3 has 14 residues. CDR3 sequence (DNA): TGTGCCAGCAGTTTGGGGGACGGATTTTACGAGCAGTACTTC. It is translated as CASSLGDGFYEQYF.

The gene calls are TRBV27 and TRBJ1-4, with D tentatively TRBD1 (6 bases). CDR1 and CDR2 from the germline V gene are MNHEY and SMNVEV (reference sequence). V was clipped by 0 bases and J by 6 bases, with 8 bases between them. The CDR3 has 14 amino acids. CDR3 DNA: TGTGCCAGCAGTTTATCAGGGGGGGATGAAAAACTGTTTTTT. Translating it yields CASSLSGGDEKLFF.

V gene TRBV11-2 combines with J gene TRBJ2-7; 7 nucleotides line up with TRBD1. The CDR3 has 15 residues. Trimming took 2 bases from V and 3 from J; bases not matched to a gene: 7. Per the germline V gene, CDR1 is SGHAT and CDR2 is FQNNGV. DNA for the CDR3: TGTGCCAGCAGCTTACACCGGCACAGGGGCTACGAGCAGTACTTC. Translating gives CASSLHRHRGYEQYF. The variable domain in full, with the rest retrieved from reference TRBV11-2 and TRBJ2-7, is EAGVAQSPRYKIIEKRQSVAFWCNPISGHATLYWYQQILGQGPKLLIQFQNNGVVDDSQLPKDRFSAERLKGVDSTLKIQPAKLEDSAVYLCASSLHRHRGYEQYFGPGTRLTVT.

The chain uses TRBV12-3 or TRBV12-4 and TRBJ2-3; 7 bases agree with TRBD1. CDR3 length: 17 residues. Unmatched junction bases numbered 13, after V lost 5 bases and J lost 2 bases. This chain's CDR3 is CASSVQIGTDITDTQYF. Here the CDR3 DNA reads TGTGCCAGCAGTGTTCAGATCGGGACAGACATCACAGATACGCAGTATTTT.

The rearrangement links TRBV7-9 to TRBJ2-7; D is ambiguous. The CDR3 extends over 13 amino acids. Trimming took off 8 bases at V and 1 base at J, with 12 bases between the two ends. The germline V gene has CDR1 SEHNR and CDR2 FQNEAQ (reference sequence). For the CDR3, the DNA is TGTGCCAGCGGCTCGTGGGCGTCCTACGAGCAGTACTTC. It specifies CASGSWASYEQYF.

This rearrangement joins TRBV6-6 to TRBJ2-5; no clear D. The CDR3 extends over 12 amino acids. The V end lost 5 bases, the J end lost 5 bases, and 9 bases lay between the germline ends. Per the germline V gene, CDR1 is MNHNY and CDR2 is SVGAGI (reference sequence). The CDR3 sequence: CASSPFMETQYF. The CDR3 coding sequence is TGTGCCAGCAGTCCGTTTATGGAGACCCAGTACTTC.

This clonotype is a singleton in its sample. The rearrangement uses TRBV2 and TRBJ1-1; D may be TRBD1 (6 bases). The CDR3 spans 15 residues. Germline CDR1 SNHLY, CDR2 FYNNEI. The V end lost 7 bases, the J end lost 0 bases, and 15 bases lay between the germline ends. The CDR3 loop is CASIRRDTMNTEAFF. Written as DNA, the CDR3 is TGTGCCAGCATACGGCGGGACACCATGAACACTGAAGCTTTCTTT.

This clonotype was found a few times. CDR3 protein: CSVGRVNTEAFF. For the CDR3, the DNA is TGCAGCGTTGGGAGGGTGAACACTGAAGCTTTCTTT. The chain carries TRBV29-1 and TRBJ1-1; unclear D gene. This CDR3 is built from 12 residues. Germline V gene lookup returns CDR1 SQVTM and CDR2 ANQGSEA. V lost 4 bases and J lost 0, with 6 bases in between.

The V and J genes are TRBV9 and TRBJ1-2, with TRBD1 matching 8 bases. Trimming took 0 bases from V and 6 from J; bases not matched to a gene: 7. The CDR3 runs to 15 residues. Looked up from germline, CDR1 is SGDLS and CDR2 is YYNGEE. CDR3 loop: CASSVEGRGRDGYTF. CDR3 coding DNA: TGTGCCAGCAGCGTAGAAGGCAGGGGGCGAGATGGCTACACCTTC.

This chain joins TRBV21-1 and TRBJ1-5; the table gives TRBD1 as D, unverified against the DNA. TRBV21-1 is assigned pseudogene status. The CDR3 sequence is 13 residues long. The CDR3 here is CASRAGAEEPQHF. Here the CDR3 DNA reads TGTGCCAGCAGGGCAGGCGCCGAAGAGCCCCAGCATTTT.

The CDR3 DNA sequence: TGTGCCAGTAGTATAGACATCTACAATGAGCAGTTCTTC. It encodes CASSIDIYNEQFF. This chain joins TRBV19 and TRBJ2-1; unclear D gene. Germline lookup yields CDR1 LNHDA and CDR2 SQIVND (reference sequence). Deletions cut 0 bases from V and 3 bases from J, with 3 bases between. This CDR3 has 13 amino acids.

V gene TRBV29-1 combines with J gene TRBJ2-7, with D maybe TRBD2 (9 bases). The germline gives CDR1 SQVTM, CDR2 ANQGSEA. This CDR3 has 15 amino acids. The V gene lost 5 bases and the J gene lost 4 bases, with 21 bases spanning the gap. The chain's CDR3 is CSVSGGNRGSYEQYF. In DNA, the CDR3 is TGCAGCGTTAGCGGGGGGAACAGGGGGTCGTACGAGCAGTACTTC.

The chain carries TRBV27 and TRBJ1-1, with TRBD1 identical over 9 bases. Germline values: CDR1 MNHEY, CDR2 SMNVEV (reference sequence). CDR3 length: 14 residues. V lost 6 bases, J lost 7 bases, and 9 bases stayed unmatched. The CDR3 spells CASSPDRGTDEAFF. CDR3 bases: TGTGCCAGCAGCCCCGACAGGGGGACCGATGAAGCTTTCTTT.

This sequence joins TRBV7-9 and TRBJ1-1; TRBD1 matches 8 bases. V lost 4 bases and J lost 0; bases outside the gene matches: 4. The CDR3 runs 15 residues. Germline lookup yields CDR1 SEHNR and CDR2 FQNEAQ (reference sequence). DNA of the CDR3: TGTGCCAGCAGCTACGGACAGGGCATGAACACTGAAGCTTTCTTT. It yields the protein CASSYGQGMNTEAFF.

This chain joins TRBV2 and TRBJ2-5; possibly TRBD1 for D (5 bases). V lost 6 bases and J 3 bases, leaving 14 bases between the germline ends. The CDR3 has 14 residues. Germline CDR1 reads SNHLY; CDR2 reads FYNNEI. The CDR3 reads CASRKTESEETQYF. In DNA, the CDR3 is TGTGCCAGCAGGAAGACAGAATCCGAAGAGACCCAGTACTTC.

This clonotype has a single count. The junction departs from germline at one end; a sequencing error may be responsible. The genes are TRBV9 and TRBJ2-3; D is undetermined. CDR3 length: 8 residues. Germline V gives CDR1 SGDLS, CDR2 YYNGEE. CDR3 nucleotides: TGTGCCAGCAGCGTAGCATGTTTT. It encodes CASSVACF.

About this clonotype itself: A read error may produce the germline difference seen at one junction end. The chain couples TRBV6-6 to TRBJ2-1, with 11 bases fitting TRBD2. Germline V lookup: CDR1 MNHNY, CDR2 SVGAGI (reference sequence). This CDR3 contains 16 residues. CDR3 DNA sequence: TGTGCCAGCAGTCCTTTAGCGGGGGGGTGGTACACTGAGCAGTTCTTC. Its translation: CASSPLAGGWYTEQFF.

The chain carries TRBV7-2 and TRBJ1-1; possibly TRBD1 for D (5 bases). V was trimmed by 2 bases and J by 3 bases, leaving 10 bases between them. The germline V gene has CDR1 SGHTA and CDR2 FQGNSA. The length of the CDR3 is 14 residues. This CDR3 is CASSLRSRDTEAFF. The CDR3 nucleotides read TGTGCCAGCAGCTTAAGGAGCAGGGACACTGAAGCTTTCTTT. Looking up the rest from reference TRBV7-2 and TRBJ1-1 gives the full variable domain: GAGVSQSPSNKVTEKGKDVELRCDPISGHTALYWYRQSLGQGLEFLIYFQGNSAPDKSGLPSDRFSAERTGGSVSTLTIQRTQQEDSAVYLCASSLRSRDTEAFFGQGTRLTVV.

CDR3 amino acids: CASSLQDSTYNEQFF. CDR3 nucleotide sequence: TGTGCCAGCAGCTTACAGGACAGCACCTACAATGAGCAGTTCTTC. The chain carries TRBV7-8 and TRBJ2-1; tentatively, D is TRBD1 (6 bases). The V end was cut by 2 bases, the J end by 2 bases, with 10 bases between. Looked up from germline, CDR1 is SGHVS and CDR2 is FQNEAQ. CDR3 size: 15 residues. The full variable domain, its missing parts supplied by reference TRBV7-8 and TRBJ2-1, is GAGVSQSPRYKVAKRGQDVALRCDPISGHVSLFWYQQALGQGPEFLTYFQNEAQLDKSGLPSDRFFAERPEGSVSTLKIQRTQQEDSAVYLCASSLQDSTYNEQFFGPGTRLTVL.

This sequence joins TRBV12-3 or TRBV12-4 and TRBJ2-1; D may match TRBD1 or TRBD2 (5 bases each). The V end was cut by 1 base, the J end by 8 bases, with 15 bases between. This CDR3 is 15 amino acids long. The CDR3 DNA sequence: TGTGCCAGCAGTTTAGGCGGTGGGGGACGTGATGAGCAGTTCTTC. Translated, it gives CASSLGGGGRDEQFF.

The rearrangement uses TRBV27 and TRBJ1-2; 8 bases map to TRBD1. J lost 3 bases, V lost 5 bases, and 8 bases had no gene match. Germline V gene sequence: CDR1 MNHEY, CDR2 SMNVEV (reference sequence). CDR3 length equals 15 residues. The CDR3, as DNA: TGTGCCAGCAGTGCCGACAGGGGAAATTACTATGGCTACACCTTC. Protein sequence: CASSADRGNYYGYTF.

The chain carries TRBV9 and TRBJ2-3; D is uncertain. CDR3 length: 11 amino acids. Germline CDR1 and CDR2: SGDLS and YYNGEE. Trimming removed 3 bases from V and 5 bases from J, with 4 bases in between. CDR3 DNA sequence: TGTGCCAGCAGCGAAAGAGATACGCAGTATTTT. It is translated as CASSERDTQYF.